This TCR beta chain comes out of a study of OX40 agonist ivuxolimab in advanced cancers. Looking at the study overall: Eligibility admitted prior anti-PD-1, anti-PD-L1 or anti-CTLA-4 therapy; about 40% had some.

This clone was seen once. V lost 1 base and J 3 bases, leaving 13 bases between the germline ends. Germline CDR1 is SGHRS and CDR2 is YFSETQ. The CDR3 has 15 amino acids. Generated by immunoSEQ multiplex PCR, the TCRdb table keeps only in-frame clones and is missing some. There are over 55,000 clones in the sample; approximately 83% occur only once, and less than 0.9% lies in the top ten. This material consisted of CD4+ or CD8+ T cells sorted from blood, taken in a trial of the OX40 agonist ivuxolimab. This chain connects TRBV5-1 to TRBJ1-1, with D possibly TRBD1 on 5 matching bases. The origin of this receptor is an adult with an advanced solid tumor such as melanoma, head and neck, liver or kidney cancer. CDR3 in amino acids: CASSLFGGSDTEAFF. The CDR3 DNA reads TGCGCCAGCAGCTTGTTCGGGGGGTCGGACACTGAAGCTTTCTTT.